This TCR beta chain was identified during a study of identical twins. Trimming removed 4 bases from V and 1 base from J, with 19 bases in between. This CDR3 comprises 18 residues. CDR1 and CDR2 (germline): ENHRY, SYGVKD. This clonotype was detected ten times or more. TCRdb ran MiXCR on the 5' RACE reads and lists one entry per CDR3 protein. The table lists hundreds of thousands of distinct CDR3 sequences, 5.5% to 6.5% of them singletons. The specimen was naive T cells sorted from blood. This TCR was sampled from a man between 18 and 35 years old in good health. This sequence joins TRBV10-3 and TRBJ2-2; D not resolved. The CDR3 DNA sequence: TGTGCCATCAGTGCACCGCCCGGTGAGCGATGGAACACCGGGGAGCTGTTTTTT. Its protein product is CAISAPPGERWNTGELFF.